This T cell receptor (beta chain) was sequenced during a study of T cells after yellow fever vaccination. TCRdb redid the calling of the 5' RACE reads with MiXCR, one entry per CDR3 protein. The sample yields 230,000 or so distinct CDR3 sequences, over 3% seen once. Germline CDR1 and CDR2: DFQATT and SNEGSKA (reference sequence). V trimming: 4 bases; J trimming: 0 bases; junction bases outside the gene matches: 12. CDR3 size: 17 residues. Many counts were recorded for this clonotype. The chain carries TRBV20-1 and TRBJ1-5; 7 positions agree with TRBD1. The origin of this receptor is a man in his late teens or twenties who received the YFV17D yellow fever vaccine. The sample consisted of PBMCs, taken 15 days after the yellow fever booster vaccination. The CDR3 nucleotides are TGCAGTGCTAAAACAGGGGACCAGGCATATAGCAATCAGCCCCAGCATTTT. Protein sequence: CSAKTGDQAYSNQPQHF.